The present entry profiles one TCR beta chain with its context. This specimen belongs to a study of blood T cell repertoires in COVID-19. CDR3 length: 15 residues. Germline values: CDR1 MNHNS, CDR2 SASEGT. Trimming removed 2 bases at V and 3 bases at J, with 13 bases between. Clinical history as reported by participants underpinned cohort assignment. Measured with immunoSEQ multiplex PCR; TCRdb has only the in-frame clones, and not every one. The table includes around 300,000 clones, approximately 89% detected once. Sequences were obtained from PBMCs or T cells enriched from blood (not recorded which). V and J are TRBV6-1 and TRBJ1-1; possibly TRBD1 for D (5 bases). The source of this sequence is a man aged 25-45 years who had recovered from COVID-19. CDR3 in amino acids: CASSEKRGRDTEAFF. In nucleotides, the CDR3 is TGTGCCAGCAGTGAAAAAAGGGGCCGGGACACTGAAGCTTTCTTT.